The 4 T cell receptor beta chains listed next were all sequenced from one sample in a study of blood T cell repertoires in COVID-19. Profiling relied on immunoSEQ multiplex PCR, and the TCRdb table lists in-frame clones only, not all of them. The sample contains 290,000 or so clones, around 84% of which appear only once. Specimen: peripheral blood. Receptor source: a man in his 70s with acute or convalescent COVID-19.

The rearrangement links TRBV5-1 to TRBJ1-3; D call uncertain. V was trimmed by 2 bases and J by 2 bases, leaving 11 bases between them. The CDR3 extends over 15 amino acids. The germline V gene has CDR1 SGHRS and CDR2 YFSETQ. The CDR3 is CASSLTGYTGNTIYF. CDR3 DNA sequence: TGCGCCAGCAGCTTAACCGGGTATACTGGAAACACCATATATTTT. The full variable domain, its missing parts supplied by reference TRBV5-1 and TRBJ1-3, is KAGVTQTPRYLIKTRGQQVTLSCSPISGHRSVSWYQQTPGQGLQFLFEYFSETQRNKGNFPGRFSGRQFSNSRSEMNVSTLELGDSALYLCASSLTGYTGNTIYFGEGSWLTVV.

The CDR3 region is CASSVGGSQQETQYF. The CDR3 DNA sequence: TGTGCCAGCAGCGTAGGAGGGTCCCAGCAAGAGACCCAGTACTTC. The rearrangement uses TRBV9 and TRBJ2-5, with TRBD2 as a possible D gene (5 bases). The V gene lost 0 bases and the J gene lost 2 bases, with 11 bases spanning the gap. This CDR3 has 15 amino acids. CDR1 SGDLS and CDR2 YYNGEE come from the germline V gene.

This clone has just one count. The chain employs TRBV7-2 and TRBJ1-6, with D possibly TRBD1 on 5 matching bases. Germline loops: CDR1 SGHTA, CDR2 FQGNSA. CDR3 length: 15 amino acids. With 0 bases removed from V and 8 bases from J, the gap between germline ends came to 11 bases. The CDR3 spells CASSLAGGIDSPLHF. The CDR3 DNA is TGTGCCAGCAGCTTAGCGGGGGGGATCGATTCACCCCTCCACTTT.

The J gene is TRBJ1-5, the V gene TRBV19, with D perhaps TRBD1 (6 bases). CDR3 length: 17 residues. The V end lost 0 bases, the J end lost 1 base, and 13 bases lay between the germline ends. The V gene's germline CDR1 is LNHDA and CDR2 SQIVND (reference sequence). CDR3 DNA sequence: TGTGCCAGTAGTATAGATCACAGGGCGACAAGCAATCAGCCCCAGCATTTT. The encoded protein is CASSIDHRATSNQPQHF.